These 5 T cell receptor beta chains were all obtained from the same sample, sequenced in a study of CD8+CD57+ T cells in acquired aplastic anemia. CD8+CD57+ cell expansion, shown by flow cytometry, had occurred in the patients selected for sequencing. TCR beta VDJ combinations and CDR3 sequences were profiled from genomic DNA. TCRdb called the reads again in MiXCR, with one record for every CDR3 protein. The repertoire consists of just over 150,000 distinct CDR3 sequences, with roughly 50% occurring once and the leading ten covering more than 30%. Material for sequencing was sorted CD4+, CD8+, or CD8+CD57+ T cells (not recorded which) from PBMCs. These receptors came from a human donor with aplastic anemia.

As concerns this clonotype: At one end, the junction sequence differs from germline, possibly due to a read error. The rearrangement links TRBV7-6 to TRBJ2-1, with D perhaps TRBD1 (6 bases). Germline CDR1 is SGHVS and CDR2 is FNYEAQ. The length of the CDR3 is 12 residues. CDR3 coding DNA: TGTGCCAGCAGCTTGTTGGGGGCGAGGCAGGTCTTC. This translates into CASSLLGARQVF.

This clonotype showed up many times. The CDR3 here is CASSLTVGQPQHF. The DNA for the CDR3 is TGTGCCAGCAGTTTGACAGTTGGGCAGCCCCAGCATTTT. V gene TRBV12-3 or TRBV12-4 combines with J gene TRBJ1-5, with TRBD1 as a possible D gene (5 bases). CDR3 size: 13 residues. Trimming took 3 bases from V and 7 from J, leaving 10 bases between them.

This clonotype was found many times. This chain links TRBV6-1 with TRBJ1-1; no reliable D call. V lost 8 bases to trimming and J lost 1 base, with 14 bases between them. The CDR3 is made up of 14 amino acids. CDR1 and CDR2 (germline): MNHNS, SASEGT. The DNA for the CDR3 is TGTGCCAGCGCATCTTGGGCCACGAACACTGAAGCTTTCTTT. The encoded protein is CASASWATNTEAFF.

Remarks on this clonotype: This likely comes from a read error, as the CDR3 has no conserved phenylalanine or tryptophan at its end. CDR3 region: CASSFDIAGRGYEQYL. The CDR3 DNA sequence: TGTGCCAGCAGTTTCGACATAGCCGGGAGGGGCTACGAGCAGTACCTC. The genes are TRBV11-1 and TRBJ2-7; 8 bases are a match to TRBD2. Per germline, CDR1 SGHAT and CDR2 FQDESV (reference sequence). J gave up 3 bases and V 6 bases, and 13 bases lay outside the gene matches. The CDR3 has 16 amino acids.

This clonotype was detected many times. One junction end does not reproduce the germline sequence, and a read error may be involved. This rearrangement joins TRBV19 to TRBJ1-1; a weak D match, TRBD1 (5 bases). Germline CDR1 is LNHDA and CDR2 is SQIVND (reference sequence). The length of the CDR3 is 14 residues. CDR3 in DNA: TGTGCCAGTAGAATAGGGGCAGGGTGGACTGAAGCTTTCTTT. Protein product: CASRIGAGWTEAFF.